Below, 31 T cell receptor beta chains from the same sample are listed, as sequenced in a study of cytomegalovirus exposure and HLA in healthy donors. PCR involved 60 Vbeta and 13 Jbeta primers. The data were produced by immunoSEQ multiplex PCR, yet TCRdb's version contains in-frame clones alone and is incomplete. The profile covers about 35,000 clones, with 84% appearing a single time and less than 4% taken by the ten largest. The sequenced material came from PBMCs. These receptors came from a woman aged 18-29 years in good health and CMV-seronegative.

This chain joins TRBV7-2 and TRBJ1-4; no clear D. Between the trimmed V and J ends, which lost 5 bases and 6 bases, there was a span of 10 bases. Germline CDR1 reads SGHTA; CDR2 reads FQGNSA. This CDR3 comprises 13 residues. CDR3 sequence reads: CASSRARDEKLFF. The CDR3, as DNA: TGTGCCAGCAGCCGGGCGAGGGATGAAAAACTGTTTTTT. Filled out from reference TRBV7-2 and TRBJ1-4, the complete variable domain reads GAGVSQSPSNKVTEKGKDVELRCDPISGHTALYWYRQSLGQGLEFLIYFQGNSAPDKSGLPSDRFSAERTGGSVSTLTIQRTQQEDSAVYLCASSRARDEKLFFGSGTQLSVL.

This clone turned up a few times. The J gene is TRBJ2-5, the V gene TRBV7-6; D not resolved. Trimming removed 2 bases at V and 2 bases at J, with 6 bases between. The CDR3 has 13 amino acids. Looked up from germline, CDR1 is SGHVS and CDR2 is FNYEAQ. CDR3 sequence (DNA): TGTGCCAGCAGCTTATCAATTCAAGAGACCCAGTACTTC. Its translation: CASSLSIQETQYF.

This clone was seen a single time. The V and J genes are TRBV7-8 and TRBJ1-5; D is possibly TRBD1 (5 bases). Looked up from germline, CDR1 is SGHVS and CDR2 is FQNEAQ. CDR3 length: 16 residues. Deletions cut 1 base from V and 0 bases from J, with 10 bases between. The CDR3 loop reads CASSLEGRNSNQPQHF. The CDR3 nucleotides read TGTGCCAGCAGCTTAGAGGGGAGGAATAGCAATCAGCCCCAGCATTTT.

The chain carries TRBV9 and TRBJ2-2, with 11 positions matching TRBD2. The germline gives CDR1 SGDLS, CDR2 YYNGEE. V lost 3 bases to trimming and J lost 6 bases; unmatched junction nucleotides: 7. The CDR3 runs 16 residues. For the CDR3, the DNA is TGTGCCAGCAGCGCCGCCCTAGCGGGAGGTTCCGGGGAGCTGTTTTTT. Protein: CASSAALAGGSGELFF.

This CDR3 is CASSSGLGTPYEQYF. In DNA form, the CDR3 reads TGTGCCAGCAGTTCTGGGCTAGGGACTCCCTACGAGCAGTACTTC. V usage is TRBV28 and J usage is TRBJ2-7; D is perhaps TRBD2 (6 bases). The CDR3 contains 15 residues. Germline V CDR1 and CDR2: MDHEN, SYDVKM. The V and J ends lost 4 bases and 2 bases respectively, with 15 bases between them.

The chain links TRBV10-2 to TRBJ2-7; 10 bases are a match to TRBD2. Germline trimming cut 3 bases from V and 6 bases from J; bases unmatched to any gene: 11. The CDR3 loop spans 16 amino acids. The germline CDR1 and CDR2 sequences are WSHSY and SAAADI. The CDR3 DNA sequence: TGCGCCAGCAGTGATTCCCCTAGCGGGAGCTTGGGCGAGCAGTACTTC. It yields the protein CASSDSPSGSLGEQYF.

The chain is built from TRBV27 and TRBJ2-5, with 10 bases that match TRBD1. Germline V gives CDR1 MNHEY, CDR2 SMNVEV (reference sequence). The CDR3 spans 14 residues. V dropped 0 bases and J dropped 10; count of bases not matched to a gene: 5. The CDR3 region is CASSLSWTGGGQYF. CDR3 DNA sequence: TGTGCCAGCAGTTTATCATGGACAGGGGGGGGCCAGTACTTC.

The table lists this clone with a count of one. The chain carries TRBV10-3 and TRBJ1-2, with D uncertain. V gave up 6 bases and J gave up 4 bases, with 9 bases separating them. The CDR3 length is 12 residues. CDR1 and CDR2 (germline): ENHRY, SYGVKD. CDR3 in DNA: TGTGCCATCAGAGGCAGAGGCTATGGCTACACCTTC. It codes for CAIRGRGYGYTF.

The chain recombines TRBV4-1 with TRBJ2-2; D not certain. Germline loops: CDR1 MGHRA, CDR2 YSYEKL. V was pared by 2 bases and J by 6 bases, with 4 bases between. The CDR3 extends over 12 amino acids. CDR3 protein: CASSQLAGELFF. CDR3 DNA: TGCGCCAGCAGCCAATTAGCCGGGGAGCTGTTTTTT.

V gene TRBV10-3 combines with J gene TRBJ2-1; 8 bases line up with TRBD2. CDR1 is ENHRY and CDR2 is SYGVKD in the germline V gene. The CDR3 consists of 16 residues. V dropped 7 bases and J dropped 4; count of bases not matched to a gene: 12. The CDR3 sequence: CAITQRTREGYNEQFF. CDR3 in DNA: TGTGCCATCACCCAACGGACACGGGAGGGTTACAATGAGCAGTTCTTC.

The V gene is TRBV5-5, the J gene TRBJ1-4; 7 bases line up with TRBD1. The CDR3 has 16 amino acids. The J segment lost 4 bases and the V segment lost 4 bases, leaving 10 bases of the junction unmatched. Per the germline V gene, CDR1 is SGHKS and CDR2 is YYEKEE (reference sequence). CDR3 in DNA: TGTGCCAGCAGCGTGGCCCCCGGGACAGATAATGAAAAACTGTTTTTT. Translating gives CASSVAPGTDNEKLFF.

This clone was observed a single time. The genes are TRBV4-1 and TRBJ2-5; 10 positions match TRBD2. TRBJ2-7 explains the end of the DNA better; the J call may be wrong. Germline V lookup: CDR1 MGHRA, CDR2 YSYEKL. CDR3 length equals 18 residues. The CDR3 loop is CASSQLYPGTSDSYEQYF. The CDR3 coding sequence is TGCGCCAGCAGCCAGCTATACCCCGGGACTAGCGATTCCTACGAGCAGTACTTC.

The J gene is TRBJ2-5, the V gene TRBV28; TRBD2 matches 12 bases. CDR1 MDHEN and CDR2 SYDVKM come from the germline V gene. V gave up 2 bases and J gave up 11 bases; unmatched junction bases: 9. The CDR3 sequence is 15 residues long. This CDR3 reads CASSLPSGGAEEQYF. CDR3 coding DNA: TGTGCCAGCAGTTTACCTAGCGGGGGGGCCGAAGAGCAGTACTTC.

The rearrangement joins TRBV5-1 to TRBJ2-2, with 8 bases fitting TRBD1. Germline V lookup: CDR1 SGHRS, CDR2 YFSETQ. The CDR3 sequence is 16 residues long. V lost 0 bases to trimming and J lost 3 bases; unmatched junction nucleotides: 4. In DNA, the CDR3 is TGCGCCAGCAGCTTGGGTGGGACAGGATACACCGGGGAGCTGTTTTTT. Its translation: CASSLGGTGYTGELFF.

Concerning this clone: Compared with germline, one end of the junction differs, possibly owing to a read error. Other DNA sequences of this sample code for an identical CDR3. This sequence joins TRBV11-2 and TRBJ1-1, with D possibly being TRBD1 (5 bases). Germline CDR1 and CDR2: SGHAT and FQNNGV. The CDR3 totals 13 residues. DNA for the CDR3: TGCGCCAGCAGCTTAGGGGTCCAGGCTGAAGCTTTCTTT. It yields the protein CASSLGVQAEAFF.

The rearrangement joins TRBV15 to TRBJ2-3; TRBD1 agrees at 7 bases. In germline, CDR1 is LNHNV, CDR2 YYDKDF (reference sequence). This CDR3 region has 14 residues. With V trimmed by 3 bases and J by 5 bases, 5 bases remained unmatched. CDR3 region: CATSRTRTGDTQYF. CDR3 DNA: TGTGCCACCAGCAGGACCCGGACAGGAGATACGCAGTATTTT.

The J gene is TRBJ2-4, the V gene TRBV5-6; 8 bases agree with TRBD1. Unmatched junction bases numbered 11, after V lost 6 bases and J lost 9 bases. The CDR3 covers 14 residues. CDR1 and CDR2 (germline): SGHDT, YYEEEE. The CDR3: CASTPGQGEGIQYF. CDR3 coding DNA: TGTGCCAGCACCCCCGGACAGGGAGAGGGCATTCAGTACTTC.

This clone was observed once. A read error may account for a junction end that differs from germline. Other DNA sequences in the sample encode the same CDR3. CDR3 region: CASSLLGHQPQHF. In DNA form, the CDR3 reads TGCGCCAGCAGTTTGTTGGGGCATCAGCCCCAGCATTTT. The chain couples TRBV27 to TRBJ1-5; D perhaps matches TRBD1 (5 bases). The CDR3 is made up of 13 amino acids. Germline values: CDR1 MNHEY, CDR2 SMNVEV (reference sequence).

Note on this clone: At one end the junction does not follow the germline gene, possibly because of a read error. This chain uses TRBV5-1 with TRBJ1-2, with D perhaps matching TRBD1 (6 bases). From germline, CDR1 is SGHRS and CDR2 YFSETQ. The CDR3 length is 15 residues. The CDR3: CASSLEAGENYGYPF. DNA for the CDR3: TGCGCCAGCAGCTTGGAAGCAGGGGAAAACTATGGCTACCCCTTC.

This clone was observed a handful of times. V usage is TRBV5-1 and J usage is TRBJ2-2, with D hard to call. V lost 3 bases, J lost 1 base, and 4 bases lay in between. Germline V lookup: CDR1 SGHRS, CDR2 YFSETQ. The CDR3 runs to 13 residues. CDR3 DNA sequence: TGCGCCAGCAGCTCTTTGAACACCGGGGAGCTGTTTTTT. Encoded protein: CASSSLNTGELFF.

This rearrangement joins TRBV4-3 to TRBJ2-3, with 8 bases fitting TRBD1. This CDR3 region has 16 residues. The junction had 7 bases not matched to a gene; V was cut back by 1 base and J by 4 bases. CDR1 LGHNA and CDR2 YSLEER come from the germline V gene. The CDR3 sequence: CASSQATGGPSDTQYF. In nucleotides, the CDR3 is TGCGCCAGCAGCCAAGCAACAGGGGGGCCCTCAGATACGCAGTATTTT.

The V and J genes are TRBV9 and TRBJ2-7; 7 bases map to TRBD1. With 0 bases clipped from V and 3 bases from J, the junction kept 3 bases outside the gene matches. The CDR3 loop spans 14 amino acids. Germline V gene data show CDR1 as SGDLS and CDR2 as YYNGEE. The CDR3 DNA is TGTGCCAGCAGCGTAGGGGCAGGGGGCTACGAGCAGTACTTC. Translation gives CASSVGAGGYEQYF. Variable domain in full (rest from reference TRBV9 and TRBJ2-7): DSGVTQTPKHLITATGQRVTLRCSPRSGDLSVYWYQQSLDQGLQFLIQYYNGEERAKGNILERFSAQQFPDLHSELNLSSLELGDSALYFCASSVGAGGYEQYFGPGTRLTVT.

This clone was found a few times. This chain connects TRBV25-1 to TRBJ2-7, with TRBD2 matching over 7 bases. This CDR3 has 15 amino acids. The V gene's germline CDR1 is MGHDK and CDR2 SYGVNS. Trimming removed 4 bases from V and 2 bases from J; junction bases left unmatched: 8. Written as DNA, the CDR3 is TGTGCCAGCAGTGCCCTACCTGGGACTACCTACGAGCAGTACTTC. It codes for CASSALPGTTYEQYF.

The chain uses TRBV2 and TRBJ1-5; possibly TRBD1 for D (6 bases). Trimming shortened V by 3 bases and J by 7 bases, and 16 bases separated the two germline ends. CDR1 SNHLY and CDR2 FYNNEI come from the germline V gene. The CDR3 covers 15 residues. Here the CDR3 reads CASSDGWGGEQPQHF. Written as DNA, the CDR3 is TGTGCCAGCAGTGATGGGTGGGGGGGCGAGCAGCCCCAGCATTTT.

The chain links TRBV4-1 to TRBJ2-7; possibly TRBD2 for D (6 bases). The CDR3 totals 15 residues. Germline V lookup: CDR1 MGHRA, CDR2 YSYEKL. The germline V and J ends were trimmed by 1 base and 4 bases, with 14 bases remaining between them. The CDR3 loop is CASSQVEGMPYEQYF. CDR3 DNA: TGCGCCAGCAGCCAAGTGGAGGGAATGCCGTACGAGCAGTACTTC.

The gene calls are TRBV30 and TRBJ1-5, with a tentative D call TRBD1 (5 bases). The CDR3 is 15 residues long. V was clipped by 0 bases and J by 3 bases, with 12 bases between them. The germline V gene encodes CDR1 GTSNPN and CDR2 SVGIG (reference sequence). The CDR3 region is CAWSVPGIPNQPQHF. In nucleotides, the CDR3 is TGTGCCTGGAGTGTACCAGGGATCCCCAATCAGCCCCAGCATTTT.

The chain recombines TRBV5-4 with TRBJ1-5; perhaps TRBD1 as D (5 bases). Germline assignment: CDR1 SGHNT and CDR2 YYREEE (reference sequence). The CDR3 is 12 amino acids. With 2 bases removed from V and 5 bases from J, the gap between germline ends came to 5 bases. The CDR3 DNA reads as TGTGCCAGCAGCTTAGGGGATCAGCCCCAGCATTTT. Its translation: CASSLGDQPQHF.

Here the CDR3 DNA reads TGTGCCAGTATGGCCGGGAGATCCGTCTACAATGAGCAGTTCTTC. This encodes CASMAGRSVYNEQFF. This chain links TRBV19 with TRBJ2-1; D might be TRBD2 (6 bases). V shed 7 bases and J shed 3 bases, with 16 bases lying between them. CDR3 size: 15 residues. Germline CDR1 reads LNHDA; CDR2 reads SQIVND (reference sequence).

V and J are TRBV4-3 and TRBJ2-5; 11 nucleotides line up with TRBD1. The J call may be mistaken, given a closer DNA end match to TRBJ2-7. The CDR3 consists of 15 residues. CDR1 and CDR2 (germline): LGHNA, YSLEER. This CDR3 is CASSSSDRGPYEQYF. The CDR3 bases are TGCGCCAGCAGCTCCTCGGACAGGGGGCCCTACGAGCAGTACTTC.

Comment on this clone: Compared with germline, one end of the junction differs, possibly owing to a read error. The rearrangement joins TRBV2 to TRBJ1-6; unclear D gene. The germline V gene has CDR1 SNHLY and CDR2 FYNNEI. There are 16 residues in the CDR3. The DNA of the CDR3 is TGTGCCAGCAGTGACCCAGGAATCTCACCCTATTCACCCCTCCCCTTT. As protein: CASSDPGISPYSPLPF.

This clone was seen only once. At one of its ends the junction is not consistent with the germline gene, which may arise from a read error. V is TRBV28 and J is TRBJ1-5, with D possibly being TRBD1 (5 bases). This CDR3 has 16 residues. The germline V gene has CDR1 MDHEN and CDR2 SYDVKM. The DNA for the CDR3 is TGTGCCAGCAGTTTATTCGCAGGGACTAGCAATCAGCCCCAGAATTTT. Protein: CASSLFAGTSNQPQNF.